The next 14 T cell receptor beta chains were all read from a single sample in a study of shared T cell receptors in the human thymus. The data were produced by immunoSEQ multiplex PCR, yet TCRdb's version contains in-frame clones alone and is incomplete. The table shows approximately 400,000 clones, with 95% occurring only once. The sequenced sample consisted of thymocytes. These receptors all come from a human donor.

V is TRBV10-3 and J is TRBJ1-1; D is unclear. The CDR3 has 14 residues. Trimming stripped 7 bases from V and 0 bases from J, with 12 bases between. CDR1 and CDR2 (germline): ENHRY, SYGVKD. DNA for the CDR3: TGTGCCATCATAGCAGATCCAATGAACACTGAAGCTTTCTTT. This codes for CAIIADPMNTEAFF.

Here the CDR3 reads CASSVGGRGTEAFF. The CDR3 nucleotides are TGTGCCAGCAGCGTAGGGGGGCGAGGGACTGAAGCTTTCTTT. The chain combines TRBV9 with TRBJ1-1; D is perhaps TRBD1 (6 bases). The V end was cut by 0 bases, the J end by 5 bases, with 11 bases between. The CDR3 sequence is 14 residues long. Per germline, CDR1 SGDLS and CDR2 YYNGEE.

The chain links TRBV13 to TRBJ2-2, with unresolved D. Germline V gives CDR1 PRHDT, CDR2 FYEKMQ (reference sequence). This CDR3 is 15 amino acids long. Trimming cost V 4 bases and J 8 bases, with 17 bases left between them. The CDR3 region is CASSCFSTPSGELFF. Here the CDR3 DNA reads TGTGCCAGCAGCTGCTTCTCAACACCGTCTGGGGAGCTGTTTTTT. Based on the CDR3 plus reference TRBV13 and TRBJ2-2, the full variable domain is AAGVIQSPRHLIKEKRETATLKCYPIPRHDTVYWYQQGPGQDPQFLISFYEKMQSDKGSIPDRFSAQQFSDYHSELNMSSLELGDSALYFCASSCFSTPSGELFFGEGSRLTVL.

The chain carries TRBV7-9 and TRBJ2-3; 10 nucleotides agree with TRBD2. Germline loops: CDR1 SEHNR, CDR2 FQNEAQ (reference sequence). The V and J ends lost 4 bases and 6 bases, in that order; junction bases with no gene match: 13. This CDR3 comprises 17 residues. In DNA, the CDR3 is TGTGCCAGCAGCTCCTCTGGGGGTAGCGGGAGGTCGGATACGCAGTATTTT. As protein: CASSSSGGSGRSDTQYF.

This chain links TRBV21-1 with TRBJ2-4; TRBD1 is the table's D call, not checked against the DNA. TRBV21-1 is listed as a pseudogene. The CDR3 covers 17 residues. The CDR3 DNA reads as TGTGCCAGCAGCCGACCGACAGAGCTGGAGTCCAAAAACATTCAGTACTTC. Residues: CASSRPTELESKNIQYF.

The V and J genes are TRBV4-2 and TRBJ2-7; TRBD2 matches 12 bases. CDR1 LGHNA and CDR2 YNFKEQ come from the germline V gene. Losses at the gene ends were 7 bases for V and 5 bases for J; bases not matched to a gene: 6. This CDR3 comprises 14 residues. The CDR3 DNA sequence: TGTGCCAGCACTGGACCTAGCGGGAGGGACGAGCAGTACTTC. Protein sequence: CASTGPSGRDEQYF.

This chain uses TRBV7-2 with TRBJ2-1; TRBD1 aligns across 7 bases. Looked up from germline, CDR1 is SGHTA and CDR2 is FQGNSA. CDR3 length: 13 amino acids. Trimming removed 6 bases from V and 10 bases from J; junction bases left unmatched: 9. As DNA, the CDR3 is TGTGCCAGCAGAATAGGGGGCTTAAGAGAGCAGTTCTTC. Its protein product is CASRIGGLREQFF.

The chain couples TRBV19 to TRBJ2-3; no reliable D call. The CDR3 has 16 amino acids. Trimming removed 5 bases from V and 2 bases from J, with 17 bases in between. Germline V gene sequence: CDR1 LNHDA, CDR2 SQIVND (reference sequence). The CDR3 bases are TGTGCCAGTAGTCCCCCGGACCCCGATTACACAGATACGCAGTATTTT. It specifies CASSPPDPDYTDTQYF.

The V gene is TRBV9, the J gene TRBJ2-3; perhaps TRBD2 as D (6 bases). The CDR3 runs to 16 residues. CDR1 is SGDLS, CDR2 YYNGEE, per germline. The germline V and J ends were trimmed by 0 bases and 2 bases, with 13 bases remaining between them. The CDR3 here is CASSVALASPTDTQYF. In DNA form, the CDR3 reads TGTGCCAGCAGCGTAGCCCTAGCGAGCCCCACAGATACGCAGTATTTT.

In its sample, this clone was seen a few times. This rearrangement joins TRBV28 to TRBJ1-5, with 7 bases lining up with TRBD1. With V trimmed by 5 bases and J by 7 bases, 20 bases remained unmatched. The germline V gene encodes CDR1 MDHEN and CDR2 SYDVKM. CDR3 length equals 18 residues. The CDR3 nucleotides read TGTGCCAGCAGTGGGGCGGACAGGATGTGGGGAGGGGTCCAGCCCCAGCATTTT. The encoded protein is CASSGADRMWGGVQPQHF. Full variable domain (missing parts from reference TRBV28 and TRBJ1-5): DVKVTQSSRYLVKRTGEKVFLECVQDMDHENMFWYRQDPGLGLRLIYFSYDVKMKEKGDIPEGYSVSREKKERFSLILESASTNQTSMYLCASSGADRMWGGVQPQHFGDGTRLSIL.

The V gene is TRBV30, the J gene TRBJ2-1; 12 bases agree with TRBD2. The J segment lost 2 bases and the V segment lost 2 bases, leaving 13 bases of the junction unmatched. Germline CDR1 GTSNPN, CDR2 SVGIG (reference sequence). This CDR3 contains 19 residues. The CDR3 coding sequence is TGTGCCTGGAGTCGGACTAGCGGGATCCTATCCCCGACCTACAATGAGCAGTTCTTC. It translates to CAWSRTSGILSPTYNEQFF.

The rearrangement links TRBV23-1 to TRBJ2-7; 8 positions agree with TRBD1. TRBV23-1 is recorded as an ORF, its role being uncertain. The J segment lost 3 bases and the V segment lost 2 bases, leaving 15 bases of the junction unmatched. The CDR3 is 18 amino acids. Written as DNA, the CDR3 is TGCGCCAGCAGTCAACGTAGGGGGGTGTGGGACAGGTTCTACGAGCAGTACTTC. It is translated as CASSQRRGVWDRFYEQYF.

This clone was observed a single time. This chain links TRBV19 with TRBJ2-3, with TRBD2 matching 14 bases. Losses at the gene ends were 9 bases for V and 2 bases for J; bases not matched to a gene: 7. CDR3 size: 16 residues. Germline V gene sequence: CDR1 LNHDA, CDR2 SQIVND (reference sequence). As DNA, the CDR3 is TGTGCCAGCACCGCGGGACTAGCGGGAGCCACAGATACGCAGTATTTT. Translating it yields CASTAGLAGATDTQYF.

The gene calls are TRBV29-1 and TRBJ2-5; D ambiguous. CDR3 length equals 12 residues. Deletions cut 0 bases from V and 3 bases from J, with 5 bases between. Germline loops: CDR1 SQVTM, CDR2 ANQGSEA. CDR3 DNA sequence: TGCAGCGTTGAAGATGCCAAAGAGACCCAGTACTTC. Translating gives CSVEDAKETQYF. Looking up the rest from reference TRBV29-1 and TRBJ2-5 gives the full variable domain: SAVISQKPSRDICQRGTSLTIQCQVDSQVTMMFWYRQQPGQSLTLIATANQGSEATYESGFVIDKFPISRPNLTFSTLTVSNMSPEDSSIYLCSVEDAKETQYFGPGTRLLVL.